Presented here are 18 T cell receptor beta chains from one specimen sequenced in a study of blood T cell repertoires in COVID-19. Using immunoSEQ multiplex PCR, the repertoire was profiled, and TCRdb retains in-frame clones only, with some absent. The sample lists 50,000 to 55,000 clones, 80% to 90% occurring once. The specimen was peripheral blood. These receptors were obtained from a man between 50 and 59 years old with acute or convalescent COVID-19.

This clone was seen once. The chain joins TRBV30 to TRBJ2-7, with unresolved D. Germline assignment: CDR1 GTSNPN and CDR2 SVGIG (reference sequence). The CDR3 length is 11 residues. The V end was cut by 3 bases, the J end by 3 bases, with 6 bases between. This chain's CDR3 is CAWSPGYEQYF. Written as DNA, the CDR3 is TGTGCCTGGAGCCCAGGCTACGAGCAGTACTTC.

The rearrangement uses TRBV11-2 and TRBJ1-5; D remains ambiguous. CDR1 and CDR2 (germline): SGHAT, FQNNGV. V was pared by 5 bases and J by 6 bases, with 8 bases between. The CDR3 totals 12 residues. The CDR3 DNA sequence: TGTGCCAGCAGCCATTCGGGTCAGCCCCAGCATTTT. Translated: CASSHSGQPQHF. The full variable domain, with the rest looked up from reference TRBV11-2 and TRBJ1-5, is EAGVAQSPRYKIIEKRQSVAFWCNPISGHATLYWYQQILGQGPKLLIQFQNNGVVDDSQLPKDRFSAERLKGVDSTLKIQPAKLEDSAVYLCASSHSGQPQHFGDGTRLSIL.

Notes on this clone: One end of the junction does not line up with germline, which may come from a read error. CDR3 DNA: TGTGCTAGCAGCTTATCAAGCGGGGGGGCGTCCGGGGAGCTGTTTTTT. This codes for CASSLSSGGASGELFF. The rearrangement links TRBV7-7 to TRBJ2-2; TRBD2 matches at 10 bases. Germline lookup yields CDR1 SSHAT and CDR2 FNYEAQ (reference sequence). The CDR3 sequence is 16 residues long.

The chain carries TRBV3-1 (or the pseudogene TRBV3-2) and TRBJ2-3; 9 bases are shared with TRBD2. V dropped 2 bases and J dropped 6; count of bases not matched to a gene: 6. Germline CDR1 reads LGHDT; CDR2 reads YNNKEL (reference sequence). This CDR3 comprises 15 residues. The CDR3 region has the DNA TGTGCCAGCAGCCAAATGGCGGGGGGGCTCGATACGCAGTATTTT. It translates to CASSQMAGGLDTQYF.

The chain carries TRBV5-6 and TRBJ2-2, with a tentative D call TRBD1 (6 bases). Trimming removed 4 bases at V and 2 bases at J, with 12 bases between. Germline V gives CDR1 SGHDT, CDR2 YYEEEE. This CDR3 comprises 15 residues. The CDR3 DNA reads as TGTGCCAGCAGCCTCCCCAGGGGAAACACCGGGGAGCTGTTTTTT. Its translation is CASSLPRGNTGELFF.

The genes are TRBV21-1 and TRBJ2-6; the table's D gene call, TRBD2, was not cross checked with the DNA. TRBV21-1 is noted as a pseudogene. CDR3 length equals 19 residues. The CDR3: CASSNPTLSGRGGANVLTF. DNA of the CDR3: TGTGCCAGCAGCAATCCCACCCTTAGCGGGAGGGGTGGGGCCAACGTCCTGACTTTC.

The rearrangement uses TRBV7-3 and TRBJ1-1; 7 bases are shared with TRBD1. Germline CDR1 and CDR2: SGHTA and FQGTGA. Losses at the gene ends were 0 bases for V and 4 bases for J; bases not matched to a gene: 2. This CDR3 is 14 amino acids long. This CDR3 is CASSLTRDSTEAFF. The CDR3 coding sequence is TGTGCCAGCAGCTTAACCCGGGACAGCACTGAAGCTTTCTTT.

The rearrangement joins TRBV11-2 to TRBJ2-2; D is perhaps TRBD2 (5 bases). The CDR3 sequence is 14 residues long. Germline V gene sequence: CDR1 SGHAT, CDR2 FQNNGV. V shed 4 bases and J shed 4 bases, with 10 bases lying between them. The CDR3 DNA follows: TGTGCCAGCAGCTCCCGGGAAGGCACCGGGGAGCTGTTTTTT. This codes for CASSSREGTGELFF.

The chain links TRBV5-6 to TRBJ2-5; tentative D call: TRBD1 (6 bases). CDR1 is SGHDT and CDR2 is YYEEEE in the germline V gene. This CDR3 is 13 amino acids long. Trimming shortened V by 4 bases and J by 7 bases, and 14 bases separated the two germline ends. CDR3 sequence reads: CASSPDVGGTQYF. In DNA form, the CDR3 reads TGTGCCAGCAGCCCGGATGTAGGGGGGACCCAGTACTTC.

The chain joins TRBV5-6 to TRBJ2-3; 7 bases line up with TRBD1. This CDR3 is built from 16 residues. Germline V gives CDR1 SGHDT, CDR2 YYEEEE. V dropped 4 bases and J dropped 3; count of bases not matched to a gene: 11. The CDR3 loop reads CASSAVRQGITDTQYF. The DNA for the CDR3 is TGTGCCAGCAGCGCGGTACGACAGGGAATAACAGATACGCAGTATTTT.

This clone was detected only a few times. The rearrangement links TRBV7-8 to TRBJ2-7; 10 nucleotides match TRBD1. J gave up 5 bases and V 5 bases, and 9 bases lay outside the gene matches. The CDR3 extends over 15 amino acids. Germline V lookup: CDR1 SGHVS, CDR2 FQNEAQ. The CDR3 DNA reads as TGTGCCAGCAGCCCACGCCGGGACAGGGGCCACGAGCAGTACTTC. Its protein product is CASSPRRDRGHEQYF.

This chain connects TRBV19 to TRBJ1-3; tentatively, D is TRBD1 (6 bases). Germline V gives CDR1 LNHDA, CDR2 SQIVND (reference sequence). This CDR3 has 14 residues. V lost 3 bases and J lost 4, with 10 bases in between. The CDR3 nucleotides are TGTGCCAGTAGTATCAGGACAGCCGGAAACACCATATATTTT. Its translation is CASSIRTAGNTIYF. Variable domain in full (rest from reference TRBV19 and TRBJ1-3): DGGITQSPKYLFRKEGQNVTLSCEQNLNHDAMYWYRQDPGQGLRLIYYSQIVNDFQKGDIAEGYSVSREKKESFPLTVTSAQKNPTAFYLCASSIRTAGNTIYFGEGSWLTVV.

V gene TRBV7-3 combines with J gene TRBJ2-7, with 9 bases lining up with TRBD1. CDR1 and CDR2 (germline): SGHTA, FQGTGA. Trimming at V came to 5 bases and at J to 1 base, leaving 6 bases not matched to a gene. The CDR3 sequence is 15 residues long. The CDR3 spells CASSVSGTGSYEQYF. CDR3 bases: TGTGCCAGCAGCGTATCCGGGACAGGGTCCTACGAGCAGTACTTC.

This chain joins TRBV19 and TRBJ1-1, with D unclear. The V and J ends lost 6 bases and 3 bases respectively, with 11 bases between them. CDR1 is LNHDA and CDR2 is SQIVND in the germline V gene (reference sequence). The CDR3 contains 13 residues. The CDR3 sequence: CASSAQTDTEAFF. The CDR3 region has the DNA TGTGCCAGTAGCGCCCAAACGGACACTGAAGCTTTCTTT. The full variable domain, its missing parts supplied by reference TRBV19 and TRBJ1-1, is DGGITQSPKYLFRKEGQNVTLSCEQNLNHDAMYWYRQDPGQGLRLIYYSQIVNDFQKGDIAEGYSVSREKKESFPLTVTSAQKNPTAFYLCASSAQTDTEAFFGQGTRLTVV.

The chain joins TRBV2 to TRBJ2-7; no firm D call. V was pared by 4 bases and J by 6 bases, with 7 bases between. Germline lookup yields CDR1 SNHLY and CDR2 FYNNEI. The CDR3 totals 11 residues. The CDR3 DNA reads TGTGCCAGCAGTGTCCGTTTCGAGCAGTACTTC. This encodes CASSVRFEQYF.

The gene calls are TRBV30 and TRBJ1-5; no clear D gene. CDR3 length equals 13 residues. V was clipped by 0 bases and J by 3 bases, with 6 bases between them. Germline V gene lookup returns CDR1 GTSNPN and CDR2 SVGIG (reference sequence). CDR3 protein: CAWSVQLNQPQHF. DNA for the CDR3: TGTGCCTGGAGTGTACAGCTCAATCAGCCCCAGCATTTT. The whole variable domain, remainder taken from reference TRBV30 and TRBJ1-5, is SQTIHQWPATLVQPVGSPLSLECTVEGTSNPNLYWYRQAAGRGLQLLFYSVGIGQISSEVPQNLSASRPQDRQFILSSKKLLLSDSGFYLCAWSVQLNQPQHFGDGTRLSIL.

This clone was observed a few times. At one of its ends the junction is not consistent with the germline gene, which may arise from a read error. The chain links TRBV2 to TRBJ1-5, with D possibly being TRBD1 (5 bases). The germline V gene has CDR1 SNHLY and CDR2 FYNNEI. The CDR3 is made up of 15 amino acids. Here the CDR3 reads CASREGTSSNQPQHF. In DNA, the CDR3 is TGTGCCAGCAGAGAAGGGACTTCAAGCAATCAGCCCCAGCATTTT.

This chain connects TRBV4-1 to TRBJ1-6; 7 bases are a match to TRBD1. The J segment lost 0 bases and the V segment lost 2 bases, leaving 1 base of the junction unmatched. The CDR3 extends over 16 amino acids. Looked up from germline, CDR1 is MGHRA and CDR2 is YSYEKL. CDR3 DNA sequence: TGCGCCAGCAGCCAACGACAGGGCTCCTATAATTCACCCCTCCACTTT. Its protein product is CASSQRQGSYNSPLHF.